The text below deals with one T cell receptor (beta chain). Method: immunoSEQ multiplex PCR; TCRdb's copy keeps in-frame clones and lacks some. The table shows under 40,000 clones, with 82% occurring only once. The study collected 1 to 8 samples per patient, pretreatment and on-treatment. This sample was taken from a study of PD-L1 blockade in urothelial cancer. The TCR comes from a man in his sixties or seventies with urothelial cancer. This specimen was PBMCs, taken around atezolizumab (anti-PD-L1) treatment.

The CDR3, as DNA: TGCGCCAGCAGTCCCCTGGGACACCTGAACACTGAAGCTTTCTTT. This translates into CASSPLGHLNTEAFF. This rearrangement joins TRBV23-1 to TRBJ1-1, with a weak D call TRBD1 (6 bases). TRBV23-1 is filed as an ORF, its function uncertain. Between the trimmed V and J ends, which lost 4 bases and 0 bases, there was a span of 12 bases. The length of the CDR3 is 15 residues.